The entry that follows covers one T cell receptor beta chain sequence. Its antigen remains unidentified. This is likely a read error, given that the CDR3 carries no conserved phenylalanine or tryptophan at its end. As previously described, bulk TCR libraries were made using listed TCR primers. TCRdb called the PCR reads again in MiXCR, with one record for every CDR3 protein. This sample has roughly 24,000 distinct CDR3 sequences, with approximately 17% found just once. Looked up from germline, CDR1 is SGHDN and CDR2 is FVKESK. There are 16 residues in the CDR3. These data originate in a study of molecular identifiers for immune sequencing clone quantification. Whole-study findings and limits: Jurkat TCR RNA from one cell was spiked into about a million naive cells, and it was reportedly detectable there. Molecules of identical TCR sharing a barcode could underestimate highly expanded clone sizes.

This clonotype originated in a human donor in good health. Some libraries in this study had Jurkat cell RNA spiked in. The rearrangement links TRBV14 to TRBJ1-6; D unclear. What was sequenced was naive CD8+ T cells from blood, with Jurkat cell RNA spiked in. The sample's subset: FACS-sorted CD8+CD4-CCR7+CD45RA+ naive T cells. The CDR3 DNA is TGTGCCAGCGGCCAAGACCCGGACGGTTATAATTCACCCCTCCACTCT. Translation: CASGQDPDGYNSPLHS.